One T cell receptor beta chain is described in this entry. The entry originates in a study of blood T cell repertoires in COVID-19. The germline V gene has CDR1 MGHDK and CDR2 SYGVNS. The CDR3 is made up of 15 amino acids. With V trimmed by 3 bases and J by 8 bases, 6 bases remained unmatched. The assay was immunoSEQ multiplex PCR, and TCRdb's table has in-frame clones only and misses some. The repertoire holds around 130,000 clones, with about 86% as singletons. This TCR derives from a man aged 35 to 55 with acute COVID-19. This chain joins TRBV25-1 and TRBJ2-4, with TRBD2 matching over 11 bases. Sequenced sample: PBMCs or T cells enriched from blood (not recorded which). DNA for the CDR3: TGTGCCAGCAGTGACGGGACTAGCGGCGGATACATTCAGTACTTC. Translated: CASSDGTSGGYIQYF.